This T cell receptor beta chain is from a study of blood T cell repertoires in COVID-19. As for the study in general: Spain, Italy and the United States supplied samples that represented acute and convalescent COVID-19.

Looked up from germline, CDR1 is SGHAT and CDR2 is FQNNGV. The CDR3 covers 17 residues. V gave up 2 bases and J gave up 0 bases, with 14 bases separating them. Measured with immunoSEQ multiplex PCR; TCRdb has only the in-frame clones, and not every one. Here the sample spans roughly 300,000 clones, around 84% being singletons. The sample was PBMCs or T cells enriched from blood (not recorded which). The TCR sequence derives from a woman aged 45-65 years who had recovered from COVID-19. V usage is TRBV11-2 and J usage is TRBJ2-4; TRBD2 might be the D (6 bases). In DNA form, the CDR3 reads TGTGCCAGCAGCTTAACCGGGGGACGGTTAGCCAAAAACATTCAGTACTTC. Amino acids: CASSLTGGRLAKNIQYF.